These 18 T cell receptor beta chains share one sample of origin, sequenced in a study of cytomegalovirus exposure and HLA in healthy donors. Researchers ran the PCR with 60 Vbeta and 13 Jbeta primers. Using immunoSEQ multiplex PCR, the repertoire was profiled, and TCRdb retains in-frame clones only, with some absent. The sample contains 150,000 to 200,000 clones, 81% of which appear only once. The sequenced sample consisted of PBMCs. These receptors were obtained from a man between 18 and 35 years old in good health and CMV-seronegative.

V and J are TRBV5-1 and TRBJ1-4; D is perhaps TRBD1 (6 bases). The CDR3 length is 16 residues. V lost 4 bases and J lost 7, with 20 bases in between. CDR1 is SGHRS and CDR2 is YFSETQ in the germline V gene. The CDR3 here is CASSIQTGWESEKLFF. In DNA, the CDR3 is TGCGCCAGCAGCATCCAAACAGGGTGGGAGAGTGAAAAACTGTTTTTT.

This clone showed up just once. This chain joins TRBV11-2 and TRBJ1-1, with D unresolved. The CDR3 loop spans 16 amino acids. Germline V CDR1 and CDR2: SGHAT, FQNNGV. Trimming pared 4 bases from V and 2 bases from J, leaving 17 bases between. DNA of the CDR3: TGTGCCAGCAGCTCCCCCCACAGAGACCTAAACACTGAAGCTTTCTTT. Its protein is CASSSPHRDLNTEAFF.

The CDR3 DNA reads TGCGCCAGCAGCTTGGCGGGCAGGAGGGGCTACGAGCAGTACTTC. Protein: CASSLAGRRGYEQYF. This chain joins TRBV5-1 and TRBJ2-7; D may be TRBD2 (6 bases). The length of the CDR3 is 15 residues. Trimming took 0 bases from V and 3 from J, leaving 13 bases between them. Germline assignment: CDR1 SGHRS and CDR2 YFSETQ.

This chain uses TRBV29-1 with TRBJ1-5, with TRBD1 matching 7 bases. This CDR3 region has 16 residues. Germline CDR1 reads SQVTM; CDR2 reads ANQGSEA. V was clipped by 4 bases and J by 6 bases; unmatched bases: 15. CDR3 coding DNA: TGCAGCGTTGGAGGCTCGGCAGAGGGGGCCAGTCAGCCCCAGCATTTT. Protein product: CSVGGSAEGASQPQHF.

The rearrangement links TRBV5-1 to TRBJ2-3, with a possible D match to TRBD1 (7 bases). Looked up from germline, CDR1 is SGHRS and CDR2 is YFSETQ. The CDR3 sequence is 15 residues long. Trimming took off 5 bases at V and 6 bases at J, with 19 bases between the two ends. This CDR3 is CASSSQGGRPDTQYF. For the CDR3, the DNA is TGCGCCAGCAGTTCGCAGGGGGGTAGGCCGGATACGCAGTATTTT.

This chain links TRBV11-3 with TRBJ2-3, with D maybe TRBD1 (5 bases). Germline V gene data show CDR1 as SGHNT and CDR2 as YENEEA. V was trimmed by 5 bases and J by 1 base, leaving 16 bases between them. The CDR3 contains 16 residues. CDR3 residues: CASSPFTGSGTDTQYF. Written as DNA, the CDR3 is TGTGCCAGCAGCCCCTTCACAGGTTCGGGCACAGATACGCAGTATTTT.

This chain joins TRBV18 and TRBJ1-2; maybe TRBD1 (5 bases). The length of the CDR3 is 17 residues. V lost 3 bases to trimming and J lost 3 bases, with 20 bases between them. Germline loops: CDR1 KGHSH, CDR2 LQKENI. The CDR3 spells CASSPLGSLGGDYGYTF. CDR3 nucleotide sequence: TGTGCCAGCTCACCTCTAGGGAGTCTCGGGGGTGACTATGGCTACACCTTC.

The chain employs TRBV6-5 and TRBJ2-7; possibly TRBD1 for D (6 bases). The CDR3 is 15 amino acids. Trimming took off 0 bases at V and 2 bases at J, with 11 bases between the two ends. Germline CDR1 and CDR2: MNHEY and SVGAGI. The CDR3 loop reads CASSYSTDSAYEQYF. The CDR3 DNA reads TGTGCCAGCAGTTACTCCACGGACAGCGCCTACGAGCAGTACTTC.

The rearrangement uses TRBV27 and TRBJ2-7; 10 nucleotides line up with TRBD1. In germline, CDR1 is MNHEY, CDR2 SMNVEV (reference sequence). CDR3 length equals 13 residues. V was clipped by 8 bases and J by 4 bases; unmatched bases: 5. CDR3 sequence (DNA): TGTGCCAGCGGACCGGGACAGGGGTACGAGCAGTACTTC. Its translation: CASGPGQGYEQYF.

This clone has a single count. The rearrangement uses TRBV7-6 and TRBJ2-3, with D tentatively TRBD1 (6 bases). V was shortened by 5 bases and J by 1 base, with 10 bases between the two germline ends. The CDR3 consists of 14 residues. Germline CDR1 reads SGHVS; CDR2 reads FNYEAQ. This chain's CDR3 is CASSNPGGTDTQYF. The DNA of the CDR3 is TGTGCCAGCAGCAATCCAGGGGGCACAGATACGCAGTATTTT.

This clone was seen only once. J is TRBJ2-3 and V is TRBV10-3; TRBD1 aligns across 7 bases. There are 15 residues in the CDR3. Trimming took 5 bases from V and 4 from J; bases not matched to a gene: 9. Germline CDR1 ENHRY, CDR2 SYGVKD. CDR3 region: CAISTTGERADTQYF. The CDR3 DNA sequence: TGTGCCATCAGTACAACAGGGGAAAGGGCAGATACGCAGTATTTT.

J is TRBJ2-1 and V is TRBV7-2, with 8 nucleotides matching TRBD1. V shed 5 bases and J 0 bases; nucleotides not matched to a gene: 6. Germline V lookup: CDR1 SGHTA, CDR2 FQGNSA. This CDR3 spans 16 amino acids. CDR3 in amino acids: CASSRRTGSSYNEQFF. The CDR3 DNA sequence: TGTGCCAGCAGCAGAAGGACAGGGAGCTCCTACAATGAGCAGTTCTTC.

This clone was picked up a small number of times. The chain is built from TRBV29-1 and TRBJ2-6, with D tentatively TRBD2 (6 bases). V was pared by 3 bases and J by 0 bases, with 15 bases between. Germline lookup yields CDR1 SQVTM and CDR2 ANQGSEA. The CDR3 covers 17 residues. The CDR3, as DNA: TGCAGCGTTGATCAAGGGGACTCAAGCTCTGGGGCCAACGTCCTGACTTTC. Its protein is CSVDQGDSSSGANVLTF.

This chain uses TRBV7-8 with TRBJ2-7; a possible D gene is TRBD1 (5 bases). V lost 4 bases and J lost 4, with 17 bases in between. This CDR3 contains 15 residues. Per the germline V gene, CDR1 is SGHVS and CDR2 is FQNEAQ. Here the CDR3 reads CASSSQASSRYEQYF. The CDR3 DNA is TGTGCCAGCAGCTCACAGGCGTCGTCTCGATACGAGCAGTACTTC. Together with reference TRBV7-8 and TRBJ2-7, the CDR3 gives the full variable domain: GAGVSQSPRYKVAKRGQDVALRCDPISGHVSLFWYQQALGQGPEFLTYFQNEAQLDKSGLPSDRFFAERPEGSVSTLKIQRTQQEDSAVYLCASSSQASSRYEQYFGPGTRLTVT.

This chain joins TRBV5-4 and TRBJ2-5; 15 positions agree with TRBD2. The J call may not be correct, given that the DNA end is closer to TRBJ2-7. The CDR3 sequence is 17 residues long. Germline V gives CDR1 SGHNT, CDR2 YYREEE (reference sequence). Here the CDR3 DNA reads TGTGCCAGCAGCTTGTTGGGACTAGCGGGAGGAAGGGGCGAGCAGTACTTC. It specifies CASSLLGLAGGRGEQYF.

This chain uses TRBV27 with TRBJ2-4; 8 bases align to TRBD1. Trimming removed 6 bases from V and 1 base from J; junction bases left unmatched: 5. The germline V gene has CDR1 MNHEY and CDR2 SMNVEV (reference sequence). The CDR3 has 15 amino acids. DNA for the CDR3: TGTGCCAGCAGGGCGGACAGGGTGGCCAAAAACATTCAGTACTTC. Its translation is CASRADRVAKNIQYF.

This clone came up a few times. This chain joins TRBV18 and TRBJ1-1; 10 nucleotides line up with TRBD1. In germline, CDR1 is KGHSH, CDR2 LQKENI. The CDR3 covers 14 residues. The J segment lost 3 bases and the V segment lost 6 bases, leaving 4 bases of the junction unmatched. The DNA for the CDR3 is TGTGCCAGCTCTCCCGGGACAGGGGACACTGAAGCTTTCTTT. Residues: CASSPGTGDTEAFF.

This chain links TRBV9 with TRBJ2-3; D unclear. CDR1 and CDR2 (germline): SGDLS, YYNGEE. The CDR3 has 14 amino acids. V lost 0 bases and J 6 bases, leaving 11 bases between the germline ends. CDR3 nucleotide sequence: TGTGCCAGCAGCGTAGCCCCCCTTCGGGATACGCAGTATTTT. Amino acid sequence: CASSVAPLRDTQYF.